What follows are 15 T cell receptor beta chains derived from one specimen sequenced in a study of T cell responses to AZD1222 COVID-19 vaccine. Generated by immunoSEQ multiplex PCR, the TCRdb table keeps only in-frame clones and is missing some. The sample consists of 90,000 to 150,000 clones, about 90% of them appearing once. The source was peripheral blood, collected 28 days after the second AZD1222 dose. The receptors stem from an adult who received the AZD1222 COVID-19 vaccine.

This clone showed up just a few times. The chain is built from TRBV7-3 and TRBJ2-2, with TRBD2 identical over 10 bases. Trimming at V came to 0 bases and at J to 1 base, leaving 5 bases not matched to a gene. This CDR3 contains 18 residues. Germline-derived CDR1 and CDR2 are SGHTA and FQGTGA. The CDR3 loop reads CASSLTASGGVNTGELFF. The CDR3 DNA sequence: TGTGCCAGCAGCTTAACGGCTAGCGGGGGCGTGAACACCGGGGAGCTGTTTTTT.

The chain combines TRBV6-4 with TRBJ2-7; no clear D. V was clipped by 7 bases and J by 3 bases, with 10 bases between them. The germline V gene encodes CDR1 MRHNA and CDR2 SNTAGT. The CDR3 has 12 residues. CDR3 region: CASTTVFYEQYF. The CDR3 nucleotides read TGTGCCAGCACCACAGTATTCTACGAGCAGTACTTC.

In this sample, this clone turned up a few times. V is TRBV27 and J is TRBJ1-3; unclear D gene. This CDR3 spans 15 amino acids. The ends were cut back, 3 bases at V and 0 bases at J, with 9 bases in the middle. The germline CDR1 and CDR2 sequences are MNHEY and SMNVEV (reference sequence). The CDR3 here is CASSLDGLSGNTIYF. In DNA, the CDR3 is TGTGCCAGCAGTTTGGACGGACTCTCTGGAAACACCATATATTTT.

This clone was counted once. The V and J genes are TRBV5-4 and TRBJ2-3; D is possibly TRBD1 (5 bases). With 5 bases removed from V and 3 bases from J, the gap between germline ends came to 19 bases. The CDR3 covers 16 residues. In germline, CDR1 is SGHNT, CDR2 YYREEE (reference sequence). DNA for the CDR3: TGTGCCAGCAGGGGGCAGGGTTCGTACGGTACAGATACGCAGTATTTT. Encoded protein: CASRGQGSYGTDTQYF.

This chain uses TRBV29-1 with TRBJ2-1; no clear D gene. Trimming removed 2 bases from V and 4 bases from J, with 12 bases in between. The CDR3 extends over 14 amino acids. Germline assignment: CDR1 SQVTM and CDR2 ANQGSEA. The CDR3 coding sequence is TGCAGCGTTGAACGGGCGTCAGTATACAATGAGCAGTTCTTC. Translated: CSVERASVYNEQFF.

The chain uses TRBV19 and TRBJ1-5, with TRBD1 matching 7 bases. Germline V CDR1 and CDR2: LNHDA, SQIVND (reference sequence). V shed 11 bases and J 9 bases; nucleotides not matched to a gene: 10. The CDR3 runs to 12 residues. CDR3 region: CASEGAEGPQHF. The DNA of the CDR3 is TGTGCCTCAGAGGGGGCCGAGGGGCCCCAGCATTTT.

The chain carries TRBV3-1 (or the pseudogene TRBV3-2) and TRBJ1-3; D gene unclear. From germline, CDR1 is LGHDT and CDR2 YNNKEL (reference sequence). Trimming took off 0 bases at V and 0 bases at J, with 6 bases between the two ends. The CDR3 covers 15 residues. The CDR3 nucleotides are TGTGCCAGCAGCCAAGACGGAAACTCTGGAAACACCATATATTTT. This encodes CASSQDGNSGNTIYF.

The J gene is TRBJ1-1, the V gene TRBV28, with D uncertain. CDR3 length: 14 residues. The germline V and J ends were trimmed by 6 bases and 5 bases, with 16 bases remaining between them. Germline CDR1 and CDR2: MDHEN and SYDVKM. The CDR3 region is CASSPPGLVTEAFF. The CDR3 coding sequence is TGTGCCAGCAGCCCTCCCGGGCTGGTGACTGAAGCTTTCTTT. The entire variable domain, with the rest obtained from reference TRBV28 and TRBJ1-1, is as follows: DVKVTQSSRYLVKRTGEKVFLECVQDMDHENMFWYRQDPGLGLRLIYFSYDVKMKEKGDIPEGYSVSREKKERFSLILESASTNQTSMYLCASSPPGLVTEAFFGQGTRLTVV.

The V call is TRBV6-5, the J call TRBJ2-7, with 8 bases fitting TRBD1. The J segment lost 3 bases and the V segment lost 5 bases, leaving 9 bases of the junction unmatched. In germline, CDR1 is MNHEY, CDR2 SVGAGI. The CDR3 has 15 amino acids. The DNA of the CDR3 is TGTGCCAGCAGTCCCAGGACAGGGCAAGTCTACGAGCAGTACTTC. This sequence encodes CASSPRTGQVYEQYF.

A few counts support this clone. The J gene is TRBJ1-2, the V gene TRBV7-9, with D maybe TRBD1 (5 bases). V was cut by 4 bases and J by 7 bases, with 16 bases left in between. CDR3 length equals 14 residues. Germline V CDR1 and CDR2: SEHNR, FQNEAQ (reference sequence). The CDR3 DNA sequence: TGTGCCAGCAGCTCCCAGGGAGGTGAGGGTGGCTACACCTTC. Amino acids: CASSSQGGEGGYTF.

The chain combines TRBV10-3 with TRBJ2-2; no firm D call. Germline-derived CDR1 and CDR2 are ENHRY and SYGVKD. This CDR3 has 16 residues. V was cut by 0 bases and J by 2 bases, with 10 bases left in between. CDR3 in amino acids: CAISESTGSNTGELFF. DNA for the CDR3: TGTGCCATCAGTGAGTCGACCGGGTCCAACACCGGGGAGCTGTTTTTT.

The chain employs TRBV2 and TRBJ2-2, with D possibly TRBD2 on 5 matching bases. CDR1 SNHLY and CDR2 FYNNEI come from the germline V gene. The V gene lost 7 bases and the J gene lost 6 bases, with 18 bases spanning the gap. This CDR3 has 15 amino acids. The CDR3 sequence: CASTSSLRGPGELFF. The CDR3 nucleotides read TGTGCCAGCACGTCCAGTCTCCGGGGTCCCGGGGAGCTGTTTTTT.

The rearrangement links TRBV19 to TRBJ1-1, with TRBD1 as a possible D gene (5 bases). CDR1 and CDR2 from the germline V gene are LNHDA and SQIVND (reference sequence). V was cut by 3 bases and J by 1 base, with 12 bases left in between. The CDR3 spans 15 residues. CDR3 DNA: TGTGCCAGTAGTATCAGGAGGGACGGGAACACTGAAGCTTTCTTT. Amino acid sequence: CASSIRRDGNTEAFF.

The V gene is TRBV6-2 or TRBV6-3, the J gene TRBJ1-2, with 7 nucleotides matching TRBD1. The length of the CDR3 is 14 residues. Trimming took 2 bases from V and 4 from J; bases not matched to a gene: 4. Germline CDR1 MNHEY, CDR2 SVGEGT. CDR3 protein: CASSYGGQSYGYTF. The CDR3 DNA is TGTGCCAGCAGTTACGGGGGACAGAGCTATGGCTACACCTTC.

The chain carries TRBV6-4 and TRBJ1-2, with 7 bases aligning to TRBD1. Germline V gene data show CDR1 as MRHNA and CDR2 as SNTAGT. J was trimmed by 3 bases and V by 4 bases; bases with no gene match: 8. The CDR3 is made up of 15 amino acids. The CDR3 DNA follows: TGTGCCAGCAGTGCCCGACAGGGCTCAGACTATGGCTACACCTTC. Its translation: CASSARQGSDYGYTF.